The 21 T cell receptor beta chains listed next were all sequenced from one sample in a study of T cell changes during pregnancy in multiple sclerosis. The repertoire was sequenced with immunoSEQ multiplex PCR; TCRdb's copy has only in-frame clones and lacks some. Among 70,000 to 100,000 clones listed, 94% were seen once. Sequencing was performed on peripheral blood, taken in the third trimester of pregnancy. These TCRs come from a female donor with multiple sclerosis, enrolled in a pregnancy study.

V usage is TRBV2 and J usage is TRBJ2-3; 16 bases match TRBD2. The V segment lost 6 bases and the J segment 3 bases; nucleotides outside the gene matches: 12. The germline CDR1 and CDR2 sequences are SNHLY and FYNNEI. The CDR3 sequence is 19 residues long. CDR3 residues: CASRGTSGRAGTITDTQYF. CDR3 DNA sequence: TGTGCCAGCAGAGGGACTAGCGGGAGGGCCGGGACGATAACAGATACGCAGTATTTT.

The rearrangement uses TRBV2 and TRBJ2-7; D might be TRBD1 (5 bases). V gave up 8 bases and J gave up 5 bases, with 19 bases separating them. The CDR3 is 14 amino acids. Looked up from germline, CDR1 is SNHLY and CDR2 is FYNNEI. The CDR3 DNA reads TGTGCCAGCGTCCCTCAGGGTGTAAGGAACGAGCAGTACTTC. It encodes CASVPQGVRNEQYF.

The V call is TRBV5-4, the J call TRBJ1-1; 11 bases are shared with TRBD1. The CDR3 consists of 16 residues. Germline trimming cut 0 bases from V and 5 bases from J; bases unmatched to any gene: 6. Germline V CDR1 and CDR2: SGHNT, YYREEE (reference sequence). CDR3 bases: TGTGCCAGCAGCTTGGGGCCGGGACAGGGGGAGACTGAAGCTTTCTTT. Protein: CASSLGPGQGETEAFF.

The CDR3 region is CASSLGTDNQPQHF. CDR3 nucleotides: TGTGCCAGCAGCTTGGGGACAGACAATCAGCCCCAGCATTTT. The rearrangement joins TRBV7-9 to TRBJ1-5; 7 bases map to TRBD1. The CDR3 totals 14 residues. V dropped 3 bases and J dropped 3; count of bases not matched to a gene: 2. Germline V lookup: CDR1 SEHNR, CDR2 FQNEAQ (reference sequence).

The chain uses TRBV6-5 and TRBJ2-7, with TRBD2 matching over 7 bases. The J segment lost 6 bases and the V segment lost 5 bases, leaving 7 bases of the junction unmatched. This CDR3 comprises 13 residues. Germline V lookup: CDR1 MNHEY, CDR2 SVGAGI. CDR3 region: CASSPRAGREQYF. Here the CDR3 DNA reads TGTGCCAGCAGTCCCAGAGCGGGACGCGAGCAGTACTTC.

The gene calls are TRBV2 and TRBJ1-5; possible D gene TRBD1, 5 bases. V lost 3 bases and J 3 bases, leaving 9 bases between the germline ends. The CDR3 contains 14 residues. Germline CDR1 reads SNHLY; CDR2 reads FYNNEI. The CDR3 nucleotides read TGTGCCAGCAGTGACGGGGGGAACAATCAGCCCCAGCATTTT. Its translation is CASSDGGNNQPQHF.

The rearrangement links TRBV7-2 to TRBJ2-7; TRBD2 matches at 8 bases. The trim removed 3 bases at V and 0 bases at J, leaving 10 bases unmatched. The CDR3 spans 17 residues. CDR1 SGHTA and CDR2 FQGNSA come from the germline V gene. CDR3 nucleotide sequence: TGTGCCAGCAGCTTGTCGGGCGGGAGGCCACTCTCCTACGAGCAGTACTTC. Its protein is CASSLSGGRPLSYEQYF.

This rearrangement joins TRBV7-9 to TRBJ2-2; tentative D call: TRBD1 (5 bases). This CDR3 comprises 15 residues. Germline CDR1 and CDR2: SEHNR and FQNEAQ (reference sequence). V was pared by 1 base and J by 3 bases, with 9 bases between. CDR3 DNA: TGTGCCAGCAGCTTAGGCCAGGGTGACACCGGGGAGCTGTTTTTT. Translated, it gives CASSLGQGDTGELFF.

This chain links TRBV7-2 with TRBJ2-7, with a weak D call TRBD1 (5 bases). The CDR3 loop spans 16 amino acids. In germline, CDR1 is SGHTA, CDR2 FQGNSA. Trimming removed 4 bases from V and 0 bases from J, with 16 bases in between. The CDR3 coding sequence is TGTGCCAGCAGCTCAGACCTAGGGGCAAACTCCTACGAGCAGTACTTC. Amino acids: CASSSDLGANSYEQYF.

The gene calls are TRBV19 and TRBJ2-3, with 8 bases matching TRBD2. CDR3 length: 16 residues. Trimming removed 3 bases from V and 1 base from J; junction bases left unmatched: 6. Looked up from germline, CDR1 is LNHDA and CDR2 is SQIVND (reference sequence). CDR3 coding DNA: TGTGCCAGTAGTATTGGGGCGGGAGGAGGCACAGATACGCAGTATTTT. Protein sequence: CASSIGAGGGTDTQYF.

The rearrangement uses TRBV10-3 and TRBJ2-7; 9 bases fit TRBD2. After removal of 7 bases from V and 5 bases from J, the junction contained 6 bases not matched to a gene. The CDR3 is made up of 13 amino acids. Per the germline V gene, CDR1 is ENHRY and CDR2 is SYGVKD. The DNA for the CDR3 is TGTGCCATCACCCCGGGACTAGCCCACGAGCAGTACTTC. Its translation is CAITPGLAHEQYF.

The chain couples TRBV9 to TRBJ2-3; TRBD2 aligns across 9 bases. The CDR3 contains 17 residues. V was pared by 0 bases and J by 4 bases, with 9 bases of the junction left unmatched. CDR1 SGDLS and CDR2 YYNGEE come from the germline V gene. CDR3 in amino acids: CASSVGPAGGPPDTQYF. The CDR3 coding sequence is TGTGCCAGCAGCGTAGGCCCCGCGGGAGGGCCTCCAGATACGCAGTATTTT.

This sequence joins TRBV19 and TRBJ2-2; D is perhaps TRBD1 (6 bases). Deletions cut 1 base from V and 6 bases from J, with 12 bases between. This CDR3 has 15 residues. Germline assignment: CDR1 LNHDA and CDR2 SQIVND (reference sequence). The CDR3 DNA reads TGTGCCAGTAGTATAGTAGCCCAGGGGTCCGGGGAGCTGTTTTTT. It encodes CASSIVAQGSGELFF.

The V and J genes are TRBV2 and TRBJ1-5, with D perhaps matching TRBD1 (6 bases). The germline V gene encodes CDR1 SNHLY and CDR2 FYNNEI. This CDR3 is 15 amino acids long. The V and J ends lost 6 bases and 0 bases respectively, with 12 bases between them. CDR3 coding DNA: TGTGCCAGCAGCAGGGACACATATAGCAATCAGCCCCAGCATTTT. Amino acids: CASSRDTYSNQPQHF.

This clone has just a few counts. V gene TRBV10-3 combines with J gene TRBJ1-1, with 9 bases identical to TRBD1. Germline lookup yields CDR1 ENHRY and CDR2 SYGVKD. The J segment lost 1 base and the V segment lost 10 bases, leaving 7 bases of the junction unmatched. The CDR3 extends over 14 amino acids. CDR3 nucleotide sequence: TGTGCCACCTCCGACAGGGGGACGAACACTGAAGCTTTCTTT. Translating gives CATSDRGTNTEAFF.

The chain joins TRBV2 to TRBJ1-3, with D uncertain. V lost 4 bases and J lost 0, with 13 bases in between. CDR1 is SNHLY and CDR2 is FYNNEI in the germline V gene. CDR3 length: 16 residues. In nucleotides, the CDR3 is TGTGCCAGCAGTGCATCCGGGGTGAACTCTGGAAACACCATATATTTT. As protein: CASSASGVNSGNTIYF.

The chain has TRBV6-4 and TRBJ2-1; possibly TRBD2 for D (5 bases). Per germline, CDR1 MRHNA and CDR2 SNTAGT. The CDR3 length is 12 residues. The V end lost 3 bases, the J end lost 8 bases, and 8 bases lay between the germline ends. CDR3 region: CASSEGSDEQFF. For the CDR3, the DNA is TGTGCCAGCAGTGAAGGGAGCGATGAGCAGTTCTTC.

The V and J genes are TRBV7-8 and TRBJ1-5; possibly TRBD1 for D (5 bases). V lost 1 base to trimming and J lost 1 base, with 11 bases between them. The germline CDR1 and CDR2 sequences are SGHVS and FQNEAQ. The CDR3 has 16 amino acids. Here the CDR3 DNA reads TGTGCCAGCAGCTTAGTAGGAGGGGTGAGCAATCAGCCCCAGCATTTT. Amino acids: CASSLVGGVSNQPQHF. Full variable domain (rest looked up from reference TRBV7-8 and TRBJ1-5): GAGVSQSPRYKVAKRGQDVALRCDPISGHVSLFWYQQALGQGPEFLTYFQNEAQLDKSGLPSDRFFAERPEGSVSTLKIQRTQQEDSAVYLCASSLVGGVSNQPQHFGDGTRLSIL.

The rearrangement links TRBV27 to TRBJ2-1; TRBD1 matches at 7 bases. The V and J ends lost 5 bases and 8 bases, in that order; junction bases with no gene match: 3. The CDR3 has 12 amino acids. Germline-derived CDR1 and CDR2 are MNHEY and SMNVEV (reference sequence). For the CDR3, the DNA is TGTGCCAGCAGTGACAGGGCCTATGAGCAGTTCTTC. Translation: CASSDRAYEQFF.

The gene calls are TRBV28 and TRBJ1-1; D perhaps matches TRBD1 (5 bases). This CDR3 is built from 14 residues. V was cut by 7 bases and J by 0 bases, with 12 bases left in between. Germline values: CDR1 MDHEN, CDR2 SYDVKM. The CDR3 bases are TGTGCCAGCACCCCAGGGCCACTGAACACTGAAGCTTTCTTT. It codes for CASTPGPLNTEAFF.

This chain links TRBV7-9 with TRBJ2-5; 8 nucleotides align to TRBD1. V shed 6 bases, J shed 4 bases, and the junction held 10 bases outside the gene matches. CDR3 length: 15 amino acids. The germline CDR1 and CDR2 sequences are SEHNR and FQNEAQ (reference sequence). In DNA form, the CDR3 reads TGTGCCAGCAGTCTCAGAATCGGACAGGGAGAGACCCAGTACTTC. This translates into CASSLRIGQGETQYF.